One sample yielded the 8 T cell receptor beta chains listed below, sequenced in a study of neoadjuvant anti-PD-1 for oral cavity cancer. This table comes from immunoSEQ multiplex PCR, and its TCRdb copy is limited to in-frame clones, with some not included. This sample has over 30,000 clones, with just under 80% found just once. Indicated time point: after neoadjuvant nivolumab, at surgical resection. The sample consisted of PBMCs, taken after nivolumab (anti-PD-1) treatment. All receptors come from a person between 40 and 79 years old with oral cavity squamous cell carcinoma.

The V call is TRBV19, the J call TRBJ1-4; 7 bases align to TRBD1. Germline CDR1 reads LNHDA; CDR2 reads SQIVND (reference sequence). CDR3 length: 14 amino acids. The ends lost 7 bases at V and 0 bases at J; junction bases unmatched: 2. CDR3: CASKGGTTNEKLFF. For the CDR3, the DNA is TGTGCCAGTAAAGGGGGCACAACTAATGAAAAACTGTTTTTT.

The chain carries TRBV5-6 and TRBJ2-1, with D unresolved. Germline V gene sequence: CDR1 SGHDT, CDR2 YYEEEE. CDR3 size: 12 residues. Trimming removed 0 bases from V and 5 bases from J, with 3 bases in between. The CDR3 DNA sequence: TGTGCCAGCAGCTTGGGAGACAATGAGCAGTTCTTC. Translation gives CASSLGDNEQFF.

This rearrangement joins TRBV27 to TRBJ2-1, with D tentatively TRBD1 or TRBD2 (7 bases each). Germline values: CDR1 MNHEY, CDR2 SMNVEV (reference sequence). The CDR3 runs 15 residues. The V gene lost 7 bases and the J gene lost 8 bases, with 21 bases spanning the gap. CDR3 sequence reads: CASTPRGGAGDEQFF. For the CDR3, the DNA is TGTGCCAGCACCCCACGAGGGGGCGCGGGGGATGAGCAGTTCTTC.

This chain joins TRBV4-3 and TRBJ1-4, with no clear D. V lost 1 base to trimming and J lost 8 bases, with 5 bases between them. The CDR3 spans 12 residues. CDR1 is LGHNA and CDR2 is YSLEER in the germline V gene. In DNA form, the CDR3 reads TGCGCCAGCAGCCAAGCTAGAGAAAAACTGTTTTTT. Translated, it gives CASSQAREKLFF.

This clone was observed a handful of times. The gene calls are TRBV7-6 and TRBJ1-6; 9 bases match TRBD1. Germline CDR1 and CDR2: SGHVS and FNYEAQ. The CDR3 length is 19 residues. V lost 5 bases to trimming and J lost 7 bases; unmatched junction nucleotides: 18. CDR3 residues: CASSPVRTGDSASNSPLHF. The CDR3 coding sequence is TGTGCCAGCAGCCCGGTTCGGACAGGGGACTCAGCATCGAATTCACCCCTCCACTTT.

The table lists this clone with a few counts. The chain links TRBV9 to TRBJ2-3, with 10 bases fitting TRBD2. Germline CDR1 is SGDLS and CDR2 is YYNGEE. The CDR3 extends over 13 amino acids. The junction had 4 bases not matched to a gene; V was cut back by 2 bases and J by 10 bases. The CDR3 here is CASSVTSGAPQYF. CDR3 sequence (DNA): TGTGCCAGCAGCGTTACTAGCGGGGCTCCGCAGTATTTT. Drawing the rest from reference TRBV9 and TRBJ2-3, the complete variable domain is DSGVTQTPKHLITATGQRVTLRCSPRSGDLSVYWYQQSLDQGLQFLIQYYNGEERAKGNILERFSAQQFPDLHSELNLSSLELGDSALYFCASSVTSGAPQYFGPGTRLTVL.

The CDR3 coding sequence is TGCAGCGTTGTATACACGTACGAGCAGTACTTC. Protein: CSVVYTYEQYF. The chain carries TRBV29-1 and TRBJ2-7; D is undetermined. The CDR3 length is 11 residues. V was trimmed by 4 bases and J by 4 bases, leaving 8 bases between them. Germline V CDR1 and CDR2: SQVTM, ANQGSEA.

V usage is TRBV19 and J usage is TRBJ2-1; tentative D call: TRBD2 (5 bases). Trimming left V 8 bases short and J 7 bases short, with 18 bases between. The CDR3 extends over 14 amino acids. Germline CDR1 LNHDA, CDR2 SQIVND (reference sequence). The CDR3 loop reads CASGSGKRVNEQFF. CDR3 bases: TGTGCCAGTGGCTCCGGGAAAAGGGTAAATGAGCAGTTCTTC.